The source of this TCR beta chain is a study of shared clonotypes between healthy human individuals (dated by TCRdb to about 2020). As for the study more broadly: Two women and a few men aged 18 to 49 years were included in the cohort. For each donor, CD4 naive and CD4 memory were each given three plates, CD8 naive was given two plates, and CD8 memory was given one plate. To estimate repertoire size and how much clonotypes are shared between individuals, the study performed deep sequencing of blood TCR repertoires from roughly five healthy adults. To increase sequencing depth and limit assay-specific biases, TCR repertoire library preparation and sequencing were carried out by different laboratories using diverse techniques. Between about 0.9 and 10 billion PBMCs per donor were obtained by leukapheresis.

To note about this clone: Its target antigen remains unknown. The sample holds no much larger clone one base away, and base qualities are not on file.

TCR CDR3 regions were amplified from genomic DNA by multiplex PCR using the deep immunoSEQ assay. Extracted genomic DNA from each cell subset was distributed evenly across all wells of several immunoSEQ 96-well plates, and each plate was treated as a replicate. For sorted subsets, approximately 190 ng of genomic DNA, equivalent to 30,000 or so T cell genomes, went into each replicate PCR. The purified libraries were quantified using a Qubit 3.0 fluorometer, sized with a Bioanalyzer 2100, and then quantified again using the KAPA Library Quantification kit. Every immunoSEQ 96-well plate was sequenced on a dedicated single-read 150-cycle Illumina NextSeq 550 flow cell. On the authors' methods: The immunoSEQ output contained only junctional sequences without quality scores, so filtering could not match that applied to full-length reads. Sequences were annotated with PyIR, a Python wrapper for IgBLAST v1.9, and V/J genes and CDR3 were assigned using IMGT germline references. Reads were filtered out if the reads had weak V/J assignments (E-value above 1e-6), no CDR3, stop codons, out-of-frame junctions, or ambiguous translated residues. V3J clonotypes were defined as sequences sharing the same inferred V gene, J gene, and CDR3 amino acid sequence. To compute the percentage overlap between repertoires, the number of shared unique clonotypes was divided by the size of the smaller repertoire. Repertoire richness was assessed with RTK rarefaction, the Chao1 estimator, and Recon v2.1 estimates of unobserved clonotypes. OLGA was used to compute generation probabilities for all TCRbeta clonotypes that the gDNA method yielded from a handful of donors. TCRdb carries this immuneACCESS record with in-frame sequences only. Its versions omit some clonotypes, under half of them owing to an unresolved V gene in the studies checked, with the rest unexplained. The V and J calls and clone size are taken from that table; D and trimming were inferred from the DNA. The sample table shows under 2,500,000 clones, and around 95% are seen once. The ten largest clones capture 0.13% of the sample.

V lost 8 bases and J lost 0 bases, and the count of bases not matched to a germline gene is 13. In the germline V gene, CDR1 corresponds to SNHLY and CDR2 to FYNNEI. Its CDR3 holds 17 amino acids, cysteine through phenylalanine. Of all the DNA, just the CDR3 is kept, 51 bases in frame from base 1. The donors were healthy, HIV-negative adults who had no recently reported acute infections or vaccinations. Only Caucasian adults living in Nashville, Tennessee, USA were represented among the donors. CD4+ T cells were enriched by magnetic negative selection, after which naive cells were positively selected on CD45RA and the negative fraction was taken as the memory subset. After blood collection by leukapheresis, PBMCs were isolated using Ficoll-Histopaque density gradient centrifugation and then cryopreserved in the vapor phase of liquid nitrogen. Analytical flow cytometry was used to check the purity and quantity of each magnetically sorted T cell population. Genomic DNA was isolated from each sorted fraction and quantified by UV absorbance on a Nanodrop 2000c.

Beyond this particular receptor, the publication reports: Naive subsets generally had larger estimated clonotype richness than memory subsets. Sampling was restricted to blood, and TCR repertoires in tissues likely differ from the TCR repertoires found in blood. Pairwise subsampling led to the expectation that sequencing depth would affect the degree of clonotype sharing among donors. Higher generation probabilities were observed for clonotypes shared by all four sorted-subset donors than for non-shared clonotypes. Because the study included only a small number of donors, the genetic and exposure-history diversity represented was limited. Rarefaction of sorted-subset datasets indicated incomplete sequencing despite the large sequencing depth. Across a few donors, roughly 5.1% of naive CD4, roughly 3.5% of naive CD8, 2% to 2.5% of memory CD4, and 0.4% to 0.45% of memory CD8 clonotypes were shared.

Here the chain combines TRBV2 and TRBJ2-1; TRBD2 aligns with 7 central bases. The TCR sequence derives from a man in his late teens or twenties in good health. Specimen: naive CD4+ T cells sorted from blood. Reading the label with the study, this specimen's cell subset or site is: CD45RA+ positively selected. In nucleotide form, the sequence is TGTGCCAGCCGGAGCGGGATCGGCGGAACCTCCTACAATGAGCAGTTCTTC. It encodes CASRSGIGGTSYNEQFF.